These 25 T cell receptor beta chains were sequenced from one sample in a study of T-cell reconstitution after alpha-beta-depleted transplantation in children (dated by TCRdb to 2016 to 2018). This specimen's treatment or condition label, per the study, means: allogeneic hematopoietic cell transplantation with graft depleted of TCRalphabeta T cells and CD19 B cells. The library was obtained by PCR. Data came from an Illumina HiSeq 2500. TCR libraries were prepared with molecular barcoding, using unique molecular identifiers to normalize TCRbeta repertoire quantification. The public reads were reprocessed in TCRdb via fastp at Q25 and MiXCR, keeping in-frame beta chains. Each CDR3 protein appears once, grouped with its most common genes and DNA. In this sample the table shows about 830,000 distinct CDR3 sequences, less than 20% of which occur a single time. The biggest ten clones account for about 4.6% of the sample.

The source was PBMCs, mostly from graft donor cells, collected 360 days after TCRalphabeta/CD19-depleted stem cell transplant. The receptors stem from a male patient younger than 18 who had a stem cell transplant for acute lymphoblastic leukemia, so the T cells may come from the graft donor.

V gene TRBV7-7 combines with J gene TRBJ2-5; 9 nucleotides agree with TRBD1. The trim removed 5 bases at V and 2 bases at J, leaving 9 bases unmatched. CDR3 length: 16 residues. The germline V gene encodes CDR1 SSHAT and CDR2 FNYEAQ (reference sequence). In DNA form, the CDR3 reads TGTGCCAGCAGCCGTTTACAGGGGGCGGATCAAGAGACCCAGTACTTC. It translates to CASSRLQGADQETQYF.

Remarks on this clonotype: A much larger clone is a single base away; this may be a read error. The gene calls are TRBV11-2 and TRBJ2-1; 9 positions agree with TRBD2. This CDR3 is 15 amino acids long. Per germline, CDR1 SGHAT and CDR2 FQNNGV. V lost 5 bases and J lost 4; bases outside the gene matches: 6. For the CDR3, the DNA is TGTGCCAGCAGCCAATGGACTAGCGCATACAATGAGCAGTTCTTC. It codes for CASSQWTSAYNEQFF.

The chain has TRBV3-1 and TRBJ2-7; TRBD2 might be the D (6 bases). V shed 0 bases and J shed 3 bases, with 12 bases lying between them. Germline V CDR1 and CDR2: LGHDT, YNNKEL (reference sequence). This CDR3 comprises 15 residues. DNA for the CDR3: TGTGCCAGCAGCCAAGATTTGGGACTCGGCTACGAGCAGTACTTC. Translated, it gives CASSQDLGLGYEQYF.

There are many counts of this clonotype. V usage is TRBV5-1 and J usage is TRBJ2-1; TRBD2 aligns across 11 bases. Germline-derived CDR1 and CDR2 are SGHRS and YFSETQ. The CDR3 has 15 residues. The junction had 2 bases not matched to a gene; V was cut back by 0 bases and J by 6 bases. The CDR3: CASSLATSGSNEQFF. The CDR3 DNA is TGCGCCAGCAGCTTGGCCACTAGCGGGAGCAATGAGCAGTTCTTC.

The chain couples TRBV20-1 to TRBJ2-1; D is possibly TRBD2 (6 bases). V lost 1 base and J lost 2, with 12 bases in between. This CDR3 comprises 15 residues. Germline CDR1 DFQATT, CDR2 SNEGSKA (reference sequence). The CDR3 DNA sequence: TGCAGTGCTAGAGTGGGGGGTAGGGCCTACAATGAGCAGTTCTTC. It yields the protein CSARVGGRAYNEQFF.

This clonotype was counted at least ten times. The genes are TRBV4-1 and TRBJ2-1; D is perhaps TRBD1 (7 bases). With 1 base removed from V and 7 bases from J, the gap between germline ends came to 20 bases. This CDR3 contains 17 residues. Germline V CDR1 and CDR2: MGHRA, YSYEKL. This CDR3 is CASSQGGLVPGGNEQFF. The CDR3 nucleotides are TGCGCCAGCAGCCAAGGTGGGCTGGTGCCAGGGGGGAATGAGCAGTTCTTC.

This clonotype was seen only a few times. This chain joins TRBV9 and TRBJ2-3, with D perhaps being TRBD1 or TRBD2 (6 bases each). The CDR3 consists of 14 residues. Germline V gene lookup returns CDR1 SGDLS and CDR2 YYNGEE. Trimming took off 7 bases at V and 2 bases at J, with 14 bases between the two ends. The CDR3 DNA follows: TGTGCCAGCTCCCTGTCGGGGGCCACAGATACGCAGTATTTT. This encodes CASSLSGATDTQYF.

The J gene is TRBJ2-1, the V gene TRBV6-1; D gene ambiguous. The CDR3 contains 15 residues. The V end was cut by 7 bases, the J end by 10 bases, with 23 bases between. Germline CDR1 is MNHNS and CDR2 is SASEGT. The CDR3 DNA sequence: TGTGCCAGCATTCCTTTGGCACCGAGACTCGGAGAGCAGTTCTTC. Protein: CASIPLAPRLGEQFF.

This clonotype was observed a few times. This chain connects TRBV11-2 to TRBJ2-4; either TRBD1 or TRBD2 may fit D (5 bases each). The length of the CDR3 is 18 residues. V lost 1 base and J lost 0, with 16 bases in between. CDR1 SGHAT and CDR2 FQNNGV come from the germline V gene. The CDR3 sequence: CASSLGGAQTLAKNIQYF. The CDR3 coding sequence is TGTGCCAGCAGCTTAGGAGGGGCCCAAACACTAGCCAAAAACATTCAGTACTTC.

The J gene is TRBJ2-3, the V gene TRBV6-2 or TRBV6-3; D is ambiguous. Germline values: CDR1 MNHEY, CDR2 SVGEGT. CDR3 length equals 20 residues. Trimming stripped 2 bases from V and 0 bases from J, with 24 bases between. CDR3 nucleotides: TGTGCCAGCAGTTACCCCACGTACCTTGATCAGTCTGCTAGCACAGATACGCAGTATTTT. As protein: CASSYPTYLDQSASTDTQYF.

This clonotype was counted between two and nine times. This CDR3 is CASSQNPAGGYGYTF. DNA for the CDR3: TGTGCCAGCAGCCAAAATCCCGCAGGGGGCTATGGCTACACCTTC. The rearrangement links TRBV14 to TRBJ1-2, with 7 bases lining up with TRBD1. This CDR3 spans 15 amino acids. V lost 2 bases to trimming and J lost 4 bases; unmatched junction nucleotides: 7. Germline-derived CDR1 and CDR2 are SGHDN and FVKESK.

V gene TRBV24-1 combines with J gene TRBJ2-7; 10 nucleotides match TRBD2. The length of the CDR3 is 15 residues. Germline CDR1 reads KGHDR; CDR2 reads SFDVKD. J was trimmed by 6 bases and V by 9 bases; bases with no gene match: 13. This CDR3 reads CATPEPSGSLAEQYF. In DNA form, the CDR3 reads TGTGCCACCCCGGAACCTAGCGGGAGTTTGGCCGAGCAGTACTTC.

The CDR3 DNA reads TGTGCCAGTAGTATTTTCTGGGACTCCTCCTACAATGAGCAGTTCTTC. It is translated as CASSIFWDSSYNEQFF. The rearrangement joins TRBV19 to TRBJ2-1; tentative D call: TRBD2 (6 bases). Germline V gives CDR1 LNHDA, CDR2 SQIVND (reference sequence). The CDR3 consists of 16 residues. V was cut by 3 bases and J by 0 bases, with 12 bases left in between.

The genes are TRBV5-1 and TRBJ2-5; the match to TRBD1 covers 8 bases. This CDR3 has 17 amino acids. Germline CDR1 reads SGHRS; CDR2 reads YFSETQ. Trimming took 1 base from V and 5 from J; bases not matched to a gene: 13. CDR3 nucleotides: TGCGCCAGCAGCTTGCGTCAGGGGGCATGGCAAGGGGAGACCCAGTACTTC. It specifies CASSLRQGAWQGETQYF.

In regard to this clonotype: The junction shows a germline mismatch at one end, possibly a read error. The gene calls are TRBV30 and TRBJ1-2; D not resolved. The CDR3 runs 15 residues. Germline lookup yields CDR1 GTSNPN and CDR2 SVGIG (reference sequence). CDR3 coding DNA: TGTGCCTCGGATTTATCGTCGTTGGGGTTCTATGGCTACACTTTC. Protein product: CASDLSSLGFYGYTF.

The CDR3 DNA reads as TGTGCCCAGGGGACTAGCGGGAAGGATGAGCAGTTCTTC. Translating gives CAQGTSGKDEQFF. The chain joins TRBV6-2 or TRBV6-3 to TRBJ2-1; 13 bases map to TRBD2. The CDR3 length is 13 residues. Germline V CDR1 and CDR2: MNHEY, SVGEGT. V gave up 11 bases and J gave up 8 bases; unmatched junction bases: 6.

This clonotype was counted at least ten times. The chain combines TRBV10-2 with TRBJ2-5; 7 positions agree with TRBD2. Unmatched junction bases numbered 5, after V lost 3 bases and J lost 1 base. The CDR3 totals 15 residues. Germline CDR1 and CDR2: WSHSY and SAAADI. CDR3 in amino acids: CASSDPSGSQETQYF. As DNA, the CDR3 is TGCGCCAGCAGTGATCCTAGCGGAAGCCAAGAGACCCAGTACTTC.

This clonotype was counted only a few times. The chain employs TRBV4-1 and TRBJ2-1; TRBD1 matches 10 bases. The CDR3 extends over 15 amino acids. The germline V gene encodes CDR1 MGHRA and CDR2 YSYEKL. V was pared by 3 bases and J by 7 bases, with 6 bases of the junction left unmatched. The CDR3 loop is CASSQLRTGGNEQFF. CDR3 DNA sequence: TGCGCCAGCAGCCAGCTCCGGACAGGGGGTAATGAGCAGTTCTTC.

V gene TRBV4-1 combines with J gene TRBJ2-3; D uncertain. Germline V gene data show CDR1 as MGHRA and CDR2 as YSYEKL. The CDR3 is 20 amino acids. V gave up 1 base and J gave up 0 bases, with 23 bases separating them. The DNA for the CDR3 is TGCGCCAGCAGCCAAGGGCCCTTAGCAACTCACGCTACTAGCACAGATACGCAGTATTTT. Translating gives CASSQGPLATHATSTDTQYF.

This clonotype was detected only a few times. Germline and junction disagree at one end, which may indicate a read error. V usage is TRBV7-9 and J usage is TRBJ2-1; 11 bases align to TRBD2. This CDR3 is built from 15 residues. Germline lookup yields CDR1 SEHNR and CDR2 FQNEAQ (reference sequence). The CDR3: CAGSTSGSSYNEQFF. The CDR3 bases are TGTGCCGGCAGCACTAGCGGGAGCTCCTACAATGAGCAGTTCTTC.

This clonotype was seen repeatedly, ten times or more. V gene TRBV2 combines with J gene TRBJ2-4; possibly TRBD1 for D (5 bases). The germline V and J ends were trimmed by 6 bases and 3 bases, with 9 bases remaining between them. The CDR3 has 13 amino acids. Germline V gene sequence: CDR1 SNHLY, CDR2 FYNNEI. CDR3 protein: CASSDRNKNIQYF. CDR3 DNA: TGTGCCAGCAGCGACAGAAACAAAAACATTCAGTACTTC.

This clonotype has more than one count but fewer than ten. The junction does not match germline at one end; this may be a read error. The J gene is TRBJ1-1, the V gene TRBV7-3; the D is unclear. The CDR3 extends over 14 amino acids. Germline V gene sequence: CDR1 SGHTA, CDR2 FQGTGA. CDR3 protein: CASSPGSLNTEAFF. The DNA of the CDR3 is TGCGCCAGCAGCCCAGGCAGCCTGAACACTGAAGCTTTCTTT.

This clonotype was counted between two and nine times. The chain couples TRBV2 to TRBJ2-5; 8 bases match TRBD2. The germline V gene encodes CDR1 SNHLY and CDR2 FYNNEI. V was pared by 0 bases and J by 5 bases, with 8 bases of the junction left unmatched. The CDR3 extends over 16 amino acids. CDR3 sequence: CASSEAPAGVGETQYF. The CDR3 DNA is TGTGCCAGCAGTGAAGCTCCAGCGGGAGTGGGGGAGACCCAGTACTTC. The full variable domain, in which reference TRBV2 and TRBJ2-5 provide the parts outside the CDR3, is EPEVTQTPSHQVTQMGQEVILRCVPISNHLYFYWYRQILGQKVEFLVSFYNNEISEKSEIFDDQFSVERPDGSNFTLKIRSTKLEDSAMYFCASSEAPAGVGETQYFGPGTRLLVL.

This clonotype appeared a few times. The chain recombines TRBV10-3 with TRBJ2-7, with a tentative D call TRBD2 (5 bases). The V end lost 0 bases, the J end lost 4 bases, and 10 bases lay between the germline ends. Per the germline V gene, CDR1 is ENHRY and CDR2 is SYGVKD. The CDR3 covers 14 residues. CDR3 bases: TGTGCCATCAGTGAGTCCAAAGAGGGATACGAGCAGTACTTC. As protein: CAISESKEGYEQYF.

V usage is TRBV9 and J usage is TRBJ2-7; 8 nucleotides agree with TRBD1. The CDR3 runs 15 residues. In germline, CDR1 is SGDLS, CDR2 YYNGEE. V trimming: 2 bases; J trimming: 4 bases; junction bases outside the gene matches: 8. This CDR3 reads CASSVGTGQMYEQYF. Here the CDR3 DNA reads TGTGCCAGCAGCGTCGGGACAGGTCAGATGTACGAGCAGTACTTC.